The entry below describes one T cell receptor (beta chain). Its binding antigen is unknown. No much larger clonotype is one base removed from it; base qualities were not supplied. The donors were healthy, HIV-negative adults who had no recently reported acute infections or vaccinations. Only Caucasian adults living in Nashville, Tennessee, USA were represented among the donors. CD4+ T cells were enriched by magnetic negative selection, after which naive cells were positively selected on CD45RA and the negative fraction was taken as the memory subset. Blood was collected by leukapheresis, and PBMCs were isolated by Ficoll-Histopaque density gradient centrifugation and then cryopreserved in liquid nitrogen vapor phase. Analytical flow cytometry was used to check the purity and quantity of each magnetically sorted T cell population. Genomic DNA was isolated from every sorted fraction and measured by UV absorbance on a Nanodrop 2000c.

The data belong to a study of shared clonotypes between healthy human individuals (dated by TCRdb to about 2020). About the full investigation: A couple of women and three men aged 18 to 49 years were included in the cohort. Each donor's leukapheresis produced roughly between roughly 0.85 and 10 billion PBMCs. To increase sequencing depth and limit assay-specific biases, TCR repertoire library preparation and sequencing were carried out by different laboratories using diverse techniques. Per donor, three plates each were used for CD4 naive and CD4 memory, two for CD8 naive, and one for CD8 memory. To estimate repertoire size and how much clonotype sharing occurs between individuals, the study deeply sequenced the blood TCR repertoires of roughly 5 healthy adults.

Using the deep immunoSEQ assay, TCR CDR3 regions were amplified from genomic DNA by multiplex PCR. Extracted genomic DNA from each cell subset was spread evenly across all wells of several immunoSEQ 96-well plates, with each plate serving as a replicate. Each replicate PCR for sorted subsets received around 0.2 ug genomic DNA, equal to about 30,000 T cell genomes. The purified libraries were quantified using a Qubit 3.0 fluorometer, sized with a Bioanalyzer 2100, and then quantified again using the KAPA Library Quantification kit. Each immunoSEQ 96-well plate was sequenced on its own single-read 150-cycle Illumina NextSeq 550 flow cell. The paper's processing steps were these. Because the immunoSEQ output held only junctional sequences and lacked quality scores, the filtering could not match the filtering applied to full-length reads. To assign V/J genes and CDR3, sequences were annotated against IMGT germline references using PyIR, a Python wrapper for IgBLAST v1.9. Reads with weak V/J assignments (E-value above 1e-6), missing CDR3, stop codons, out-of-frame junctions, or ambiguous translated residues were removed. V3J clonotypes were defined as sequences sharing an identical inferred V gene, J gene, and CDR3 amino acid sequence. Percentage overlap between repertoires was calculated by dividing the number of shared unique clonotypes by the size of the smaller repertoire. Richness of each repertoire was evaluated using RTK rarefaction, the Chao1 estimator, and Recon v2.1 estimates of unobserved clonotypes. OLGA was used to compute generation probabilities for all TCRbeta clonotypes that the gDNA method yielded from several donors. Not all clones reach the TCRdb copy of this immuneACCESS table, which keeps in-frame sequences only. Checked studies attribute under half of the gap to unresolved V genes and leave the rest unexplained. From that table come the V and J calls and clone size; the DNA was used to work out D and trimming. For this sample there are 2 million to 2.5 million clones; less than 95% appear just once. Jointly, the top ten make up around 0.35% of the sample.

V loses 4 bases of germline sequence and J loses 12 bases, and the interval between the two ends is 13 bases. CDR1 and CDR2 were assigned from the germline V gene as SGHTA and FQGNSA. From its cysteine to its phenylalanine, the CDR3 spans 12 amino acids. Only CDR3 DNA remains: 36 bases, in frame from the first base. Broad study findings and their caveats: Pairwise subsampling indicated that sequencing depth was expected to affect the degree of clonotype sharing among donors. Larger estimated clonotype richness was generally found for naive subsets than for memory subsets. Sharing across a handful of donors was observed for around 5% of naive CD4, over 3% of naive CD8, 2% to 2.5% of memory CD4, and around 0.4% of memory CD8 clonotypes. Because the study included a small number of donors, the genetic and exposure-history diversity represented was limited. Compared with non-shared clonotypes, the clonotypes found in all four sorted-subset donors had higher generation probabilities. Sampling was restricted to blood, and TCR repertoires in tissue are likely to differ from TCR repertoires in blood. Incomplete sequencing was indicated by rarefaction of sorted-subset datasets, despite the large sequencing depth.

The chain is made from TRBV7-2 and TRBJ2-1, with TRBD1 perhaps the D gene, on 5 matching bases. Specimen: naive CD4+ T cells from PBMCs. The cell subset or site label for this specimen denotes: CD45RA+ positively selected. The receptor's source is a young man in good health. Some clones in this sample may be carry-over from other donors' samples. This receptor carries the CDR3 CASSSDARVQFF. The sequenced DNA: TGTGCCAGCAGCTCGGACGCCAGGGTGCAGTTCTTC.